The clone carrying this T cell receptor (beta chain) has a count of ten or more. There were TCR beta CDR3 regions amplified from RNA transcripts. The HTBI primer set was used in a first-round RT-PCR of the TCR CDR3. TCRdb ran MiXCR on the multiplex PCR reads and lists one entry per CDR3 protein. This sample carries about 770,000 distinct CDR3 sequences, approximately 19% of them seen once, and the ten largest clones take around 15%. The diagnostic basis comprised clinical symptoms, serum thyroxine and TRAb, thyroid ultrasound and orbital computed tomography. This record comes from a study of T cells in Graves' hyperthyroidism and ophthalmopathy. Study as a whole: Peripheral blood was collected at initial diagnosis, before any treatment.

CDR1 SGHVS and CDR2 FQNEAQ come from the germline V gene. V was clipped by 5 bases and J by 7 bases; unmatched bases: 4. The CDR3 spans 13 residues. Sequenced material: blood. This clonotype was sampled from a woman aged 50 to 60 with Graves' hyperthyroidism that later progressed to Graves' ophthalmopathy. The gene calls are TRBV7-8 and TRBJ1-4, with 7 positions matching TRBD1. The CDR3 DNA follows: TGTGCCAGCAGCAGACAGGGTGGTGAAAAACTGTTTTTT. It specifies CASSRQGGEKLFF.